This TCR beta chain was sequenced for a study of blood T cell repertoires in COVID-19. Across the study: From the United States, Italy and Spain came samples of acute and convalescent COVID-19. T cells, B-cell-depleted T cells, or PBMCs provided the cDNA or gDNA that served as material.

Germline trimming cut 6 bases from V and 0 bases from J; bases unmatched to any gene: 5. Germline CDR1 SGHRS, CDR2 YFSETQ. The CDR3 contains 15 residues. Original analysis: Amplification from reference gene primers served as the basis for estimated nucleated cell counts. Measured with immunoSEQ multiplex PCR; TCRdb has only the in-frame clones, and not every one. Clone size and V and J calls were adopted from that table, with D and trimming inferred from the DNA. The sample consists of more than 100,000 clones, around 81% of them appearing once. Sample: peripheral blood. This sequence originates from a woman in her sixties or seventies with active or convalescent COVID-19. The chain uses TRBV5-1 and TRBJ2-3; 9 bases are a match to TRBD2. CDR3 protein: CASKGLATSTDTQYF. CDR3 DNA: TGCGCCAGCAAGGGACTAGCAACTAGCACAGATACGCAGTATTTT.